A selection of T cell receptor beta chains follows, all from one sample in a study of Tregs in tolerant kidney transplant recipients. The method was immunoSEQ multiplex PCR; TCRdb's version includes in-frame clones alone and lacks a portion of them. The table lists some 70,000 clones, roughly 89% of them singletons. The sequenced sample was CD4+ T cells from blood. All receptors derive from a human donor in good health. The CDR3 runs from the conserved cysteine through the conserved F or W. The order of the fields is J gene, CDR3 length, clone size, D gene, V gene, CDR3 DNA, CDR3 protein. D genes are given only for firm matches. Only some rows state a clone size, as once, few, many or a class for expanded clones.

j_call: TRBJ2-3; cdr3_length: 11; clone_size: NA; d_call: NA; v_call: TRBV20-1; cdr3_nt: TGCAGCACAGGGAGTACAGATACGCAGTATTTT; cdr3_aa: CSTGSTDTQYF
j_call: TRBJ2-5; cdr3_length: 16; clone_size: NA; d_call: NA; v_call: TRBV11-1; cdr3_nt: TGTGCCAGCAGCTTAGGGGGGCCTTGGGGACAAGAGACCCAGTACTTC; cdr3_aa: CASSLGGPWGQETQYF
j_call: TRBJ2-5; cdr3_length: 15; clone_size: NA; d_call: NA; v_call: TRBV15; cdr3_nt: TGTGCCACCAGCGGTACGGGAAATCGGGGAGAGACCCAGTACTTC; cdr3_aa: CATSGTGNRGETQYF
j_call: TRBJ2-2; cdr3_length: 13; clone_size: few; d_call: NA; v_call: TRBV5-5; cdr3_nt: TGTGCCAGCAGCTTGACTGTCTTCGGGGAGCTGTTTTTT; cdr3_aa: CASSLTVFGELFF
j_call: TRBJ2-7; cdr3_length: 13; clone_size: NA; d_call: NA; v_call: TRBV5-1; cdr3_nt: TGCGCCAGCAGCTTCGACAGAGCCTACGAGCAGTACTTC; cdr3_aa: CASSFDRAYEQYF
j_call: TRBJ1-1; cdr3_length: 13; clone_size: NA; d_call: TRBD1; v_call: TRBV6-1; cdr3_nt: TGTGCCAGCAGCCCCTCGACAGGGTTTATGGCTTTCTTT; cdr3_aa: CASSPSTGFMAFF
j_call: TRBJ2-1; cdr3_length: 14; clone_size: NA; d_call: TRBD1; v_call: TRBV30; cdr3_nt: TGTGTTGGGGCTGCCGGACAGGAGGACAATGAGCAGTTCTTC; cdr3_aa: CVGAAGQEDNEQFF
j_call: TRBJ1-4; cdr3_length: 17; clone_size: NA; d_call: NA; v_call: TRBV4-2; cdr3_nt: TGTGCCAGCAGCCAAGATCCGCAGAGGGCTGCTAATGAAAAACTGTTTTTT; cdr3_aa: CASSQDPQRAANEKLFF
j_call: TRBJ2-7; cdr3_length: 16; clone_size: NA; d_call: TRBD2; v_call: TRBV11-2; cdr3_nt: TGTGCCAGCAGCTTACGTGTGACTAGCGGCCCCTACGAGCAGTACTTC; cdr3_aa: CASSLRVTSGPYEQYF
j_call: TRBJ2-1; cdr3_length: 12; clone_size: NA; d_call: NA; v_call: TRBV12-5; cdr3_nt: TGTGCTAGTGGTTTGGTGAGAAATGAGCAGTTCTTC; cdr3_aa: CASGLVRNEQFF
j_call: TRBJ2-3; cdr3_length: 13; clone_size: NA; d_call: NA; v_call: TRBV4-1; cdr3_nt: TGCGCCAGCAGCCACGAGTGGGTAGATACGCAGTATTTT; cdr3_aa: CASSHEWVDTQYF
j_call: TRBJ1-5; cdr3_length: 15; clone_size: NA; d_call: NA; v_call: TRBV7-2; cdr3_nt: TGTGCCAGCAGCCCGCCCGGAGGGTGGAATCAGCCCCAGCATTTT; cdr3_aa: CASSPPGGWNQPQHF
j_call: TRBJ2-3; cdr3_length: 15; clone_size: NA; d_call: NA; v_call: TRBV4-1; cdr3_nt: TGCGCCAGCAGCCAAGTCCCGGGGCGGACAGATACGCAGTATTTT; cdr3_aa: CASSQVPGRTDTQYF
j_call: TRBJ2-1; cdr3_length: 16; clone_size: NA; d_call: TRBD2; v_call: TRBV11-3; cdr3_nt: TGTGCCAGCAGCTTTATAGCGGGAGTCCAAAGGAATGAGCAGTTCTTC; cdr3_aa: CASSFIAGVQRNEQFF
j_call: TRBJ2-6; cdr3_length: 21; clone_size: once; d_call: NA; v_call: TRBV21-1; cdr3_nt: TGTGCCAGCAGCACCTACCGGTTAGGTCTGGACACCCGCTCTGGGGCCAACGTCCTGACTTTC; cdr3_aa: CASSTYRLGLDTRSGANVLTF
j_call: TRBJ1-2; cdr3_length: 13; clone_size: NA; d_call: TRBD1; v_call: TRBV7-3; cdr3_nt: TGTGCCAGTACTACAGGGGAACACTATGGCTACACCTTC; cdr3_aa: CASTTGEHYGYTF
j_call: TRBJ2-5; cdr3_length: 13; clone_size: NA; d_call: NA; v_call: TRBV9; cdr3_nt: TGTGCCAGCAGCGGGGGGGCTGAAGAGACCCAGTACTTC; cdr3_aa: CASSGGAEETQYF
j_call: TRBJ2-3; cdr3_length: 17; clone_size: NA; d_call: TRBD2; v_call: TRBV2; cdr3_nt: TGTGCCAGCAGTTATAGGACTAGCAGTGGTAGCACAGATACGCAGTATTTT; cdr3_aa: CASSYRTSSGSTDTQYF
j_call: TRBJ2-7; cdr3_length: 15; clone_size: NA; d_call: NA; v_call: TRBV6-5; cdr3_nt: TGTGCCAGCAGTTATAACGTGGATACCACCTACGAGCAGTACTTC; cdr3_aa: CASSYNVDTTYEQYF
j_call: TRBJ1-2; cdr3_length: 14; clone_size: NA; d_call: NA; v_call: TRBV7-8; cdr3_nt: TGTGCCAGCAGCTTAGTGGCAGGACACTATGGCTACACCTTC; cdr3_aa: CASSLVAGHYGYTF
j_call: TRBJ2-7; cdr3_length: 19; clone_size: NA; d_call: NA; v_call: TRBV7-2; cdr3_nt: TGTGCCAGCCACCCCATTAGCTGGGTTGAGGGGTCGTACAAAGGGGAGCAGTACTTC; cdr3_aa: CASHPISWVEGSYKGEQYF
j_call: TRBJ2-3; cdr3_length: 17; clone_size: NA; d_call: TRBD2; v_call: TRBV11-3; cdr3_nt: TGTGCCAGCAGCTTAGGGGGACTAGCGGGAGGTACAGATACGCAGTATTTT; cdr3_aa: CASSLGGLAGGTDTQYF
j_call: TRBJ2-2; cdr3_length: 16; clone_size: NA; d_call: NA; v_call: TRBV7-3; cdr3_nt: TGTGCCAGCAGCTTTGGGCCCCAAACTAACACCGGGGAGCTGTTTTTT; cdr3_aa: CASSFGPQTNTGELFF
j_call: TRBJ2-3; cdr3_length: 13; clone_size: NA; d_call: NA; v_call: TRBV9; cdr3_nt: TGTGCCAGCAGTGGCGTGTGTAGAGGCAGTACGTATTTT; cdr3_aa: CASSGVCRGSTYF
j_call: TRBJ2-5; cdr3_length: 12; clone_size: NA; d_call: NA; v_call: TRBV10-3; cdr3_nt: TGTGCCATCGGGGGGACCCAAGAGACCCAGTACTTC; cdr3_aa: CAIGGTQETQYF
j_call: TRBJ2-2; cdr3_length: 13; clone_size: NA; d_call: NA; v_call: TRBV5-1; cdr3_nt: TGCGCCAGCAGCTTGGGGAACACCGGGGAGCTGTTTTTT; cdr3_aa: CASSLGNTGELFF
j_call: TRBJ2-7; cdr3_length: 12; clone_size: NA; d_call: NA; v_call: TRBV7-8; cdr3_nt: TGTGCCAGCAGCTTAAGGCTGGGCGAGCAGTACTTC; cdr3_aa: CASSLRLGEQYF
j_call: TRBJ2-7; cdr3_length: 15; clone_size: NA; d_call: TRBD2; v_call: TRBV15; cdr3_nt: TGTGCCACCAGCAGAGAGGCTAGCGGGGCCTACGAGCAGTACTTC; cdr3_aa: CATSREASGAYEQYF
j_call: TRBJ2-1; cdr3_length: 18; clone_size: NA; d_call: NA; v_call: TRBV4-3; cdr3_nt: TGCGCCAGCAGCCAAGATAGGGCAACAACAGGGATTTACAATGAGCAGTTCTTC; cdr3_aa: CASSQDRATTGIYNEQFF
j_call: TRBJ1-2; cdr3_length: 13; clone_size: NA; d_call: NA; v_call: TRBV29-1; cdr3_nt: TGCAGCGTTGGGGGAACAGGGTATGACGGCTACACCTTC; cdr3_aa: CSVGGTGYDGYTF
j_call: TRBJ1-5; cdr3_length: 13; clone_size: NA; d_call: NA; v_call: TRBV18; cdr3_nt: TGTGCCAGCTCACCAGACAGAAATCAGCCCCAGCATTTT; cdr3_aa: CASSPDRNQPQHF
j_call: TRBJ2-1; cdr3_length: 15; clone_size: once; d_call: NA; v_call: TRBV19; cdr3_nt: TGTGCCAGTAGTGCCGGTTCGGGCAGCCACAATGAGCAGTTCTTC; cdr3_aa: CASSAGSGSHNEQFF
j_call: TRBJ2-2; cdr3_length: 16; clone_size: NA; d_call: TRBD2; v_call: TRBV6-6; cdr3_nt: TGTGCCAGCAGTCAAACTAGCGGGAGGGCCCCCGGGGAGCTGTTTTTT; cdr3_aa: CASSQTSGRAPGELFF
j_call: TRBJ1-2; cdr3_length: 11; clone_size: NA; d_call: TRBD1; v_call: TRBV6-1; cdr3_nt: TGTGCCGGCCTGACAGGGACCGGCTACACCTTC; cdr3_aa: CAGLTGTGYTF
j_call: TRBJ1-2; cdr3_length: 13; clone_size: NA; d_call: NA; v_call: TRBV5-4; cdr3_nt: TGTGCCAGCAGCTTACTAGGGAGGGGTGGCTACACCTTC; cdr3_aa: CASSLLGRGGYTF
j_call: TRBJ2-7; cdr3_length: 17; clone_size: NA; d_call: TRBD1; v_call: TRBV5-6; cdr3_nt: TGTGCCAGCAGCTTGGTTCCGTCCGGGACAGGGGCCTACGAGCAGTACTTC; cdr3_aa: CASSLVPSGTGAYEQYF
j_call: TRBJ2-7; cdr3_length: 12; clone_size: NA; d_call: NA; v_call: TRBV11-3; cdr3_nt: TGTGCCAGCAGCTTCCAGAACTACGAGCAGTACTTC; cdr3_aa: CASSFQNYEQYF
j_call: TRBJ1-3; cdr3_length: 16; clone_size: many; d_call: NA; v_call: TRBV2; cdr3_nt: TGTGCCAGCAGTGGCAGGGCCACGATCTCTGGAAACACCATATATTTT; cdr3_aa: CASSGRATISGNTIYF